This T cell receptor beta chain was found in a study of cytomegalovirus exposure and HLA in healthy donors. Study-level background: In a later analysis, it was reported that the roughly 120 validation repertoires had been produced on the same platform as the 690 or so repertoires belonging to the first cohort.

General study findings and limits: A few chains tied to CMV proved CMV antigen-specific in vitro. Most TCRs appeared rarely, but some public TCRs recurred in many donors. Researchers counted around 180 TCR beta chains as cytomegalovirus-associated.

As for this clone: Its matching antigen is unknown.

The V gene's germline CDR1 is MNHEY and CDR2 SMNVEV (reference sequence). The CDR3 runs to 14 residues. J was trimmed by 7 bases and V by 4 bases; bases with no gene match: 9. The data were produced by immunoSEQ multiplex PCR, yet TCRdb's version contains in-frame clones alone and is incomplete. The data show more than 45,000 clones, about 93% seen once. This chain uses TRBV27 with TRBJ1-1; 7 bases are a match to TRBD1. The receptor comes from a man aged 18 to 30 in good health and CMV-seronegative. Sequenced sample: PBMCs. CDR3 amino acids: CASSSTGALFEAFF. The CDR3 DNA reads as TGTGCCAGCAGTTCTACAGGGGCGCTATTTGAAGCTTTCTTT.